This TCR beta chain was found in a study of response to subunit inactivated influenza vaccine. Study results and caveats: The authors offered the suggestion that each seasonal influenza vaccination recruits few new T cells.

This clonotype was picked up a small number of times. The antigen is not known. TCRdb re-analysed the RT-PCR reads in MiXCR, keeping a single row per CDR3 protein. The sample holds 860,000 or so distinct CDR3 sequences, approximately 21% seen once. V lost 4 bases and J lost 4; bases outside the gene matches: 9. Germline assignment: CDR1 MNHEY and CDR2 SVGEGT. The CDR3 consists of 16 residues. Material: PBMCs from blood, obtained 5 days after vaccination. This clonotype was sampled from a man aged 45-65 years who received an inactivated influenza vaccine. V and J are TRBV6-2 or TRBV6-3 and TRBJ2-3; the match to TRBD1 covers 9 bases. This CDR3 is CASSFPGQGPPDTQYF. The DNA for the CDR3 is TGTGCCAGCAGTTTCCCGGGACAGGGACCCCCAGATACGCAGTATTTT.